This TCR beta chain appears in the sequencing data of a study of monozygotic twins with cystic fibrosis. The overall study: With about 15 PCR cycles, barcoded libraries came from about 2.9 micrograms of fragmented DNA. Study-wide points: Monozygotic CF twin pairs shared significantly more nucleotide-identical clonotypes than unrelated CF individuals did. J usage was most co-twin-similar in 8 of 16 pairs, V in 13. Median Simpson clonality of roughly 0.0093 suggested naive T cells predominated.

Sequenced by immunoSEQ multiplex PCR; TCRdb stores in-frame clones only, minus some. The sample has 15,000 or so clones, roughly 98% seen once; the top ten hold 0.41%. About this clone itself: Its specificity is not known.

The CDR3 is 19 amino acids. The chain is built from TRBV21-1 and TRBJ2-1; TRBD2 reflects the table's D call only, with no check against the DNA. TRBV21-1 is reported as a pseudogene. This receptor was obtained from a girl aged 2 to 9 with cystic fibrosis. Material: blood. CDR3 amino acids: CASSATPGTSGSSYNEQFF. CDR3 coding DNA: TGTGCCAGCAGCGCGACACCTGGGACTAGCGGGAGCTCCTACAATGAGCAGTTCTTC.